The clone carrying this T cell receptor (beta chain) has just a few counts. These data belong to a study of radiotherapy plus CTLA-4 blockade in lung cancer. The V and J ends lost 3 bases and 8 bases respectively, with 13 bases between them. Germline V lookup: CDR1 MDHEN, CDR2 SYDVKM. This CDR3 is built from 13 residues. This table comes from immunoSEQ multiplex PCR, and its TCRdb copy is limited to in-frame clones, with some not included. The repertoire holds tens of thousands of clones, with 65% to 85% as singletons. The sequencing here drew on peripheral blood, taken from a patient treated with radiotherapy plus ipilimumab. The receptor was isolated from a human donor with non-small cell lung cancer who had stable disease on radiotherapy plus ipilimumab. V is TRBV28 and J is TRBJ1-2; D is perhaps TRBD1 (5 bases). In DNA, the CDR3 is TGTGCCAGCAGTTTGTCGCAGGCAGGGGGCTACACCTTC. Its protein product is CASSLSQAGGYTF.